These 21 T cell receptor beta chains originate from one sample sequenced in a study of blood T cell repertoires in COVID-19. Produced via immunoSEQ multiplex PCR; TCRdb's table is partial and in-frame only. This sample has 200,000 to 250,000 clones, with about 82% found just once. The specimen sequenced was PBMCs or T cells enriched from blood (not recorded which). The origin of the receptors is a woman in her forties or fifties who had recovered from COVID-19.

The CDR3 nucleotides read TGTGCCAGTAGTATAGGTCGGGACAAATACTATGGCTACACCTTC. Protein product: CASSIGRDKYYGYTF. This sequence joins TRBV19 and TRBJ1-2, with D tentatively TRBD1 (6 bases). Germline V gene sequence: CDR1 LNHDA, CDR2 SQIVND (reference sequence). V was cut by 1 base and J by 3 bases, with 12 bases left in between. The CDR3 length is 15 residues.

J is TRBJ1-3 and V is TRBV2; D is ambiguous. V dropped 6 bases and J dropped 2 bases, with 5 bases sitting between them. CDR3 length: 12 amino acids. In germline, CDR1 is SNHLY, CDR2 FYNNEI. The chain's CDR3 is CASSTAGNTIYF. The CDR3, as DNA: TGTGCCAGCAGCACGGCTGGAAACACCATATATTTT.

The chain has TRBV7-2 and TRBJ2-7; 9 bases align to TRBD2. The CDR3 spans 15 residues. Per the germline V gene, CDR1 is SGHTA and CDR2 is FQGNSA. J lost 1 base, V lost 5 bases, and 6 bases had no gene match. The CDR3 bases are TGTGCCAGCAGCCGTAGCGGGAGTAAATCCTACGAGCAGTACTTC. Translation gives CASSRSGSKSYEQYF. Variable domain in full (rest from reference TRBV7-2 and TRBJ2-7): GAGVSQSPSNKVTEKGKDVELRCDPISGHTALYWYRQSLGQGLEFLIYFQGNSAPDKSGLPSDRFSAERTGGSVSTLTIQRTQQEDSAVYLCASSRSGSKSYEQYFGPGTRLTVT.

The chain employs TRBV28 and TRBJ1-5; D unresolved. The germline CDR1 and CDR2 sequences are MDHEN and SYDVKM. This CDR3 has 15 amino acids. Trimming removed 5 bases from V and 4 bases from J, with 15 bases in between. CDR3 DNA sequence: TGTGCCAGCAGTCTAGGTGGAAAAGTGAATCAGCCCCAGCATTTT. It is translated as CASSLGGKVNQPQHF. The full variable domain, in which reference TRBV28 and TRBJ1-5 provide the parts outside the CDR3, is DVKVTQSSRYLVKRTGEKVFLECVQDMDHENMFWYRQDPGLGLRLIYFSYDVKMKEKGDIPEGYSVSREKKERFSLILESASTNQTSMYLCASSLGGKVNQPQHFGDGTRLSIL.

This clone has a handful of counts. The V call is TRBV20-1, the J call TRBJ2-5; D may be TRBD2 (6 bases). Germline V lookup: CDR1 DFQATT, CDR2 SNEGSKA (reference sequence). Trimming removed 7 bases at V and 5 bases at J, with 11 bases between. The CDR3 totals 11 residues. CDR3 in amino acids: CSVGGVETQYF. Written as DNA, the CDR3 is TGCAGTGTTGGAGGGGTTGAGACCCAGTACTTC.

V is TRBV7-8 and J is TRBJ2-2; 9 nucleotides align to TRBD1. The CDR3 loop spans 17 amino acids. The V and J ends lost 2 bases and 8 bases, in that order; junction bases with no gene match: 12. The V gene's germline CDR1 is SGHVS and CDR2 FQNEAQ. The chain's CDR3 is CASSLLGGTGLTGELFF. As DNA, the CDR3 is TGTGCCAGCAGCTTATTAGGCGGGACAGGGTTAACAGGGGAGCTGTTTTTT.

Concerning this clone itself: At one end the junction does not follow the germline gene, possibly because of a read error. V and J are TRBV5-6 and TRBJ2-2; weak D call: TRBD2 (5 bases). The CDR3 is made up of 16 amino acids. The germline V gene encodes CDR1 SGHDT and CDR2 YYEEEE. CDR3: CASSLPPWRNPGELFF. CDR3 coding DNA: TGTGCCAGCAGCCTCCCACCCTGGAGGAACCCCGGGGAGCTGTTTTTT.

The chain links TRBV28 to TRBJ2-6, with a possible D match to TRBD2 (5 bases). This CDR3 comprises 16 residues. Germline V gene data show CDR1 as MDHEN and CDR2 as SYDVKM. Trimming left V 7 bases short and J 3 bases short, with 16 bases between. The CDR3 here is CASNGGNSVGANVLTF. The CDR3 coding sequence is TGTGCCAGCAACGGAGGAAACTCAGTTGGGGCCAACGTCCTGACTTTC.

The chain uses TRBV18 and TRBJ2-1, with 8 bases aligning to TRBD2. After removal of 4 bases from V and 7 bases from J, the junction contained 6 bases not matched to a gene. The CDR3 consists of 14 residues. Per the germline V gene, CDR1 is KGHSH and CDR2 is LQKENI. Here the CDR3 reads CASSLSGSSNEQFF. Here the CDR3 DNA reads TGTGCCAGCTCACTAAGCGGGAGTTCGAATGAGCAGTTCTTC.

The rearrangement uses TRBV5-1 and TRBJ1-1; D not resolved. The CDR3 covers 15 residues. With 0 bases removed from V and 5 bases from J, the gap between germline ends came to 14 bases. CDR1 and CDR2 (germline): SGHRS, YFSETQ. CDR3 amino acids: CASSLDTARGTEAFF. The CDR3 DNA sequence: TGCGCCAGCAGCTTGGATACGGCGAGAGGTACTGAAGCTTTCTTT.

The chain joins TRBV28 to TRBJ2-2; possibly TRBD2 for D (5 bases). CDR1 and CDR2 from the germline V gene are MDHEN and SYDVKM. The CDR3 contains 15 residues. Trimming stripped 4 bases from V and 6 bases from J, with 15 bases between. CDR3 nucleotides: TGTGCCAGCAGTTCTAGCCAGTTAAGAGCCGGGGAGCTGTTTTTT. Its translation: CASSSSQLRAGELFF. The full variable domain, rest sourced from reference TRBV28 and TRBJ2-2, is DVKVTQSSRYLVKRTGEKVFLECVQDMDHENMFWYRQDPGLGLRLIYFSYDVKMKEKGDIPEGYSVSREKKERFSLILESASTNQTSMYLCASSSSQLRAGELFFGEGSRLTVL.

The chain recombines TRBV12-3 or TRBV12-4 with TRBJ1-1, with D possibly TRBD1 on 5 matching bases. Trimming took 7 bases from V and 3 from J, leaving 9 bases between them. The CDR3 runs to 12 residues. The CDR3 coding sequence is TGTGCCAGCATCGTAGGGGACACTGAAGCTTTCTTT. It translates to CASIVGDTEAFF.

J is TRBJ1-1 and V is TRBV27; 9 nucleotides align to TRBD1. The V gene end was trimmed by 6 bases and the J gene end by 4 bases; junction bases not matched to a gene: 6. The CDR3 consists of 14 residues. In germline, CDR1 is MNHEY, CDR2 SMNVEV (reference sequence). In nucleotides, the CDR3 is TGTGCCAGCAGGCGGGACAGGGCTGGCACTGAAGCTTTCTTT. Encoded protein: CASRRDRAGTEAFF.

J is TRBJ2-7 and V is TRBV28; TRBD2 aligns across 10 bases. The germline V gene encodes CDR1 MDHEN and CDR2 SYDVKM. CDR3 size: 19 residues. With 5 bases clipped from V and 0 bases from J, the junction kept 16 bases outside the gene matches. CDR3 coding DNA: TGTGCCAGCAGTAGCCCCTCAAGCGGGAGGGACCCCAGCTCCTACGAGCAGTACTTC. This gives the protein CASSSPSSGRDPSSYEQYF.

This chain links TRBV3-1 (or the pseudogene TRBV3-2) with TRBJ2-5; the D is unclear. This CDR3 spans 14 amino acids. V lost 0 bases to trimming and J lost 2 bases, with 7 bases between them. CDR1 and CDR2 (germline): LGHDT, YNNKEL (reference sequence). Here the CDR3 DNA reads TGTGCCAGCAGCCAAGATCCAGGACAAGAGACCCAGTACTTC. Protein: CASSQDPGQETQYF.

The CDR3: CASSLLSETQYF. The DNA for the CDR3 is TGTGCCAGCAGCTTACTATCGGAGACCCAGTACTTC. The chain carries TRBV7-2 and TRBJ2-5; D is ambiguous. Per the germline V gene, CDR1 is SGHTA and CDR2 is FQGNSA. Trimming took 2 bases from V and 5 from J, leaving 6 bases between them. The CDR3 runs to 12 residues.

The chain employs TRBV10-3 and TRBJ1-2; D is undetermined. The CDR3 runs to 15 residues. From germline, CDR1 is ENHRY and CDR2 SYGVKD. The germline V and J ends were trimmed by 3 bases and 7 bases, with 18 bases remaining between them. Written as DNA, the CDR3 is TGTGCCATCAGTGACCAGTCATTGGGCCCCGGTGGCTACACCTTC. As protein: CAISDQSLGPGGYTF.

The gene calls are TRBV4-3 and TRBJ1-3; D unresolved. V was shortened by 0 bases and J by 4 bases, with 10 bases between the two germline ends. The V gene's germline CDR1 is LGHNA and CDR2 YSLEER. The CDR3 spans 15 residues. The CDR3 reads CASSQEGGLGNTIYF. CDR3 DNA sequence: TGCGCCAGCAGCCAAGAAGGCGGCCTCGGAAACACCATATATTTT.

The chain recombines TRBV5-1 with TRBJ2-3; D gene unclear. Between the trimmed V and J ends, which lost 0 bases and 2 bases, there was a span of 4 bases. The CDR3 loop spans 13 amino acids. CDR1 and CDR2 (germline): SGHRS, YFSETQ. Here the CDR3 reads CASSLAYTDTQYF. The CDR3 nucleotides are TGCGCCAGCAGCTTGGCTTACACAGATACGCAGTATTTT.

V usage is TRBV7-3 and J usage is TRBJ2-3; 9 bases align to TRBD2. Germline V lookup: CDR1 SGHTA, CDR2 FQGTGA. The CDR3 loop spans 15 amino acids. Unmatched junction bases numbered 3, after V lost 3 bases and J lost 2 bases. The CDR3 DNA sequence: TGTGCCAGCAGCTTGGCGGGAGGGCCCACAGATACGCAGTATTTT. Translated, it gives CASSLAGGPTDTQYF. The variable domain in full, with the rest retrieved from reference TRBV7-3 and TRBJ2-3, is GAGVSQTPSNKVTEKGKYVELRCDPISGHTALYWYRQSLGQGPEFLIYFQGTGAADDSGLPNDRFFAVRPEGSVSTLKIQRTERGDSAVYLCASSLAGGPTDTQYFGPGTRLTVL.

This sequence joins TRBV4-3 and TRBJ2-1; 11 bases match TRBD2. This CDR3 is built from 18 residues. Germline CDR1 and CDR2: LGHNA and YSLEER. Germline trimming cut 4 bases from V and 9 bases from J; bases unmatched to any gene: 17. The CDR3 protein is CASSPLLAGGRYTSEQFF. The CDR3 bases are TGCGCCAGCAGCCCCCTTTTAGCGGGGGGGCGATATACGTCTGAGCAGTTCTTC.